This T cell receptor (beta chain) comes out of a study of T cells in Graves' hyperthyroidism and ophthalmopathy. About the study: The authors collected peripheral blood at initial diagnosis, before any treatment. Notes on the study in general: Ophthalmopathy stood apart from stable hyperthyroidism in a 13 V-J model.

Germline V gene data show CDR1 as MNHNS and CDR2 as SASEGT. The CDR3 is 13 amino acids. Trimming cost V 3 bases and J 10 bases, with 10 bases left between them. Worth noting for this clonotype: Antigen unknown.

RNA transcripts gave rise to amplified TCR beta CDR3 regions. The TCR CDR3 first-round RT-PCR relied on the HTBI primer set. TCRdb fed the multiplex PCR reads into MiXCR, producing one record per CDR3 protein. Among about 260,000 distinct CDR3 sequences listed, approximately 23% were seen once. This sequence joins TRBV6-1 and TRBJ1-6; D might be TRBD1 (5 bases). Sequencing input: blood. The sequence came from a man younger than 40 with Graves' ophthalmopathy. CDR3 sequence (DNA): TGTGCCAGCAGTGACACGGGGGAATCACCCCTCCACTTT. It yields the protein CASSDTGESPLHF.